This TCR beta chain was captured in a study of control samples from healthy donors and cancer patients. Sequencing was performed with immunoSEQ multiplex PCR; in TCRdb, only in-frame clones are kept and a portion is missing. Among about 120,000 clones listed, 85% to 90% were seen once. This CDR3 is 18 amino acids long. The J segment lost 0 bases and the V segment lost 0 bases, leaving 5 bases of the junction unmatched. CDR1 and CDR2 from the germline V gene are SEHNR and FQNEAQ (reference sequence). The TCR comes from a man younger than 45 in good health. The gene calls are TRBV7-9 and TRBJ1-1; 12 bases align to TRBD1. Material for sequencing was blood. CDR3 nucleotides: TGTGCCAGCAGCTTAGCGCGCGGGACAGGGGGCATGAACACTGAAGCTTTCTTT. Its translation is CASSLARGTGGMNTEAFF. The full variable domain, with the rest looked up from reference TRBV7-9 and TRBJ1-1, is DTGVSQNPRHKITKRGQNVTFRCDPISEHNRLYWYRQTLGQGPEFLTYFQNEAQLEKSRLLSDRFSAERPKGSFSTLEIQRTEQGDSAMYLCASSLARGTGGMNTEAFFGQGTRLTVV.